This TCR beta chain was captured by sequencing in a study of control samples from healthy donors and cancer patients. Profiled with immunoSEQ multiplex PCR; TCRdb holds only in-frame clones, not every one. Here the sample spans about 140,000 clones, 85% to 95% being singletons. The length of the CDR3 is 15 residues. Germline CDR1 reads SGHTA; CDR2 reads FQGNSA. V lost 4 bases to trimming and J lost 10 bases; unmatched junction nucleotides: 8. This clonotype was obtained from a man between 35 and 55 years old in good health. The rearrangement uses TRBV7-2 and TRBJ2-3; 13 positions agree with TRBD2. Sequenced material: blood. The CDR3 region has the DNA TGTGCCAGCAGCTCGGGACTAGCGGGGCCCGCCGCGCAGTATTTT. The encoded protein is CASSSGLAGPAAQYF. Supplemented by reference TRBV7-2 and TRBJ2-3, the full variable domain reads GAGVSQSPSNKVTEKGKDVELRCDPISGHTALYWYRQSLGQGLEFLIYFQGNSAPDKSGLPSDRFSAERTGGSVSTLTIQRTQQEDSAVYLCASSSGLAGPAAQYFGPGTRLTVL.